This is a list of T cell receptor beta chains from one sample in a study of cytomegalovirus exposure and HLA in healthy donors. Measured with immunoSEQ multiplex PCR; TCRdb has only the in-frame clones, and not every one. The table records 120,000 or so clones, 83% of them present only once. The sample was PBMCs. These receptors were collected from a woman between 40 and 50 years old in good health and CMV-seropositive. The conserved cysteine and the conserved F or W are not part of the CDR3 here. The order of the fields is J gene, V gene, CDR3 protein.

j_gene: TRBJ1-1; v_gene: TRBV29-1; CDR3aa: SVGDRGNTEAF
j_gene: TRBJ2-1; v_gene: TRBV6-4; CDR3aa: AILPGTSGSIGNEQF
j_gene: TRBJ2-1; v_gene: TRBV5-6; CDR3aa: ASSLDGSGYNEQF
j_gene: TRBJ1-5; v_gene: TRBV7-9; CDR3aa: ASSLVRGFSNQPQH
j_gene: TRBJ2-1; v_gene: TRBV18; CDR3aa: ASSPGTSIDEQF
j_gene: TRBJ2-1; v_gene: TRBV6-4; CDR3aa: ASSDSSSGRAHEQF
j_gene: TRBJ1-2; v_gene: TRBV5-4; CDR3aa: ASSFGQNYGYT
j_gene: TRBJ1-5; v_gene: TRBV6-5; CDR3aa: ASSLGGRGNQPQH
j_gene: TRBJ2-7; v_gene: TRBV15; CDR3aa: ATSNDRGLYEQY
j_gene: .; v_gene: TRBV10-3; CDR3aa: AISVLAGNSYEQY
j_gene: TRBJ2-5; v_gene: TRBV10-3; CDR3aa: AISGKRDESQETQY
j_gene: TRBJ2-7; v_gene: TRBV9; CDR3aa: ASSVGEAGGPSEQY
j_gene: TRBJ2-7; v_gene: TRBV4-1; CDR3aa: ASSQPQGTLAYEQY
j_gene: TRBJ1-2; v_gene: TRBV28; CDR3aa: ASSPTGPNYGYT
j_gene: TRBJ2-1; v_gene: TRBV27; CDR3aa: ASSLSDRAAESYNEQF
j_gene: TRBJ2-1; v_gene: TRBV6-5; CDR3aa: ASSTPRGSYNEQF
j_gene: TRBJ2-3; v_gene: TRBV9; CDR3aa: ASSVEGETYQY
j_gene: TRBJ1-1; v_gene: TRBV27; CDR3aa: ASLRGGGEAF
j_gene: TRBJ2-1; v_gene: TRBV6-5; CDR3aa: ASSGTSRNEQF
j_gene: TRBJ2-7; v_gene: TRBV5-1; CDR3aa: ASSYGQGYEQY
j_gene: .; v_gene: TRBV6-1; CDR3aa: ASSEARASVPYEQY
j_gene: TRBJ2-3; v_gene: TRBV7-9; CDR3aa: SSSFRAGFVADTQY
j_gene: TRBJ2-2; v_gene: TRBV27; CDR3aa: ASSMRAGELF
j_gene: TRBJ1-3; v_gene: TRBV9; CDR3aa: ASSGRGQGARDGNTIY
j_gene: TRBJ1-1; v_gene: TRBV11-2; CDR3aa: ASSSDKNTEAF
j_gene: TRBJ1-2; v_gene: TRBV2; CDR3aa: ASSDLTGVYGYT
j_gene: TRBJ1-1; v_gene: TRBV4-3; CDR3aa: ASSQGRGVPEAF
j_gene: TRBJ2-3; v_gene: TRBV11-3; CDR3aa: ASSLDSTQY
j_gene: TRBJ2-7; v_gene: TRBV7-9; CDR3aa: SSSLGGGIYEQY
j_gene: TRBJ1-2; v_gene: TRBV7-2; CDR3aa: ASSPTGVGYGYT
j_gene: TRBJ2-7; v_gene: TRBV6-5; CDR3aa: ASSYLYEQY
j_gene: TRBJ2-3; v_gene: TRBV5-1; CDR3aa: ASSARTGSTDTQY
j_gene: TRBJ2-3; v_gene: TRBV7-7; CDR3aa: ASSRLAGGNLDTQY
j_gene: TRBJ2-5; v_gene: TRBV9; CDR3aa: ASSVGAGKETQY
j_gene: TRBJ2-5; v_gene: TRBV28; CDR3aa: ASSLPLGGRGLEETQY
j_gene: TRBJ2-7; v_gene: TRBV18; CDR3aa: ASSSSGLTLSYEQY
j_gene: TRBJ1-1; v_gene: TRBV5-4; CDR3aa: ASSLGQGGITEAF
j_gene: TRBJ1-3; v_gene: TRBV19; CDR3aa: ASSEERVGNTIY
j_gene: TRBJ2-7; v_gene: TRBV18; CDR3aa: ASSPTVTYEQY
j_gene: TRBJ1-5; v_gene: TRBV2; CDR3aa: ASSARTGNQPQH
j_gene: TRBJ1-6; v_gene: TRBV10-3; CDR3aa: AISEKSSYNSPLH
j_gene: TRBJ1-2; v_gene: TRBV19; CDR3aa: ASKMIDREDGYT
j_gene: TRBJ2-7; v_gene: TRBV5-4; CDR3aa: ASSAQGSSYEQY
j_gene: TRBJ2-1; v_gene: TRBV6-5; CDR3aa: ASSYWTSHKNEQF
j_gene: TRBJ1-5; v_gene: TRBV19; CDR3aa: ASSLGAVGNQPQH
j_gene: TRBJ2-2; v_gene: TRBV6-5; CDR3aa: ASSYNRDSSGELF
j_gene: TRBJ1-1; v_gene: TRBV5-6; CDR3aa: ASSHRGLYTEAF
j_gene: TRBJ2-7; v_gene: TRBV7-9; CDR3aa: ASSLTAGGHEQY